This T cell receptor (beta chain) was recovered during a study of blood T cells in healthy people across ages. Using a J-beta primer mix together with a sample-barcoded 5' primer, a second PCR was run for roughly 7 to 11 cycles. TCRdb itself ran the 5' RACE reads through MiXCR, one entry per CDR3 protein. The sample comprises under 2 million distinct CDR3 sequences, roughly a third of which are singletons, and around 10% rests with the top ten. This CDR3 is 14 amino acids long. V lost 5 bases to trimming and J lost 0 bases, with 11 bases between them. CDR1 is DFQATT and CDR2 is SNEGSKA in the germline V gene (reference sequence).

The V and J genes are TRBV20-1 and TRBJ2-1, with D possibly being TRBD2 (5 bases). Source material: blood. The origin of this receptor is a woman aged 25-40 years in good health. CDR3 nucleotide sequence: TGCAGTGCTGGGAGCCTGAGCTCCTACAATGAGCAGTTCTTC. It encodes CSAGSLSSYNEQFF.